This TCR beta chain was sequenced for a study of cytomegalovirus exposure and HLA in healthy donors (TCRdb year 2017). For the study in its entirety: In an earlier analysis of 587 of the donors, about 260 Gb of sequence data and 90 million to 120 million unique TCR beta sequences from roughly 190 million T cells were reported. All discovery cohort repertoires had been generated on a single sequencing platform. Roughly five DR-DQ haplotypes were treated as single units for association and clustering because of strong linkage in the cohort. To study patterns of TCR occurrence, a later analysis re-analyzed previously published TCR beta repertoires from 700 or so donors and added high-resolution HLA genotyping. Along with the roughly 700-subject first cohort, a separate validation cohort of some 130 different subjects was used. Rather than drawing on any new phenotypic data, the later analysis identified candidate immune exposures from TCR beta sequences and the way those sequences occurred across donors. Typing coverage differed by locus: A, B, C, DRB1 and DQB1 were typed in about 629-640 donors, DQA1 in around 500, DPA1 in around 600, and DPB1 in around 440. Genome-wide SNP genotypes for about 65% of the roughly 670 donors were used in a later genetic analysis, which treated that subset as a discovery cohort. Alongside the repertoire data, information on donor age, sex, ethnicity and CMV serostatus was compiled. Of the 300 to 450 genotyped donors, 81% were placed in the genetic ancestry cluster associated with self-reported Caucasian donors. About 280 gigabases of sequencing data and 70 million to 100 million unique TCR sequences made up an early release that covered 500 to 700 HLA-typed donors. The study aimed to test whether cataloging public T cell receptors could reveal signatures of past pathogen exposure. Both class I and class II loci were covered by HLA typing, at four-digit resolution. Across 398 genotyped donors of the cohort, an average of roughly 230,000 unique TCR beta nucleotide sequences per donor were sequenced, and roughly 20% of those sequences were non-productive. High-throughput TCR immunosequencing, statistical association of individual TCRs with disease status, and machine learning were combined to predict cytomegalovirus infection status. The study profiled the T cell repertoires of hundreds of subjects by immunosequencing and related them to cytomegalovirus serostatus. An earlier analysis of 587 of the donors applied high-throughput TCR beta sequencing to assess whether each TCR beta V gene segment acted as functional or pseudogenic.

Results the study describes overall, beyond this receptor: According to a later analysis, TCR association rates differed among HLA loci, with DRB1 alleles showing the most associated TCRs and HLA-C alleles showing the fewest. Only TCR beta chains were sequenced in this cohort, and the absence of alpha or paired-chain data limited detectable features. A later analysis associated 16,951 TCR beta sequences with specific HLA alleles at a false discovery rate of 0.05. A later analysis found that most CMV-associated TCR beta chains appeared HLA-restricted, with HLA associations seemingly driven largely by CMV exposure. In vitro tests confirmed that a few of the cytomegalovirus-associated TCR beta chains recognize cytomegalovirus antigens. When HLA alleles, especially DR and DQ, strongly co-occurred, attributing TCR associations to individual alleles was difficult. A later genetic analysis associated a missense DCLRE1C variant with V-gene and J-gene trimming of TCR beta chains, and an independent cohort replicated the association. Most TCR sequences were seen in very few donors, while some public TCRs were found in many individuals. A total of roughly 160 TCR beta chains were listed by the study as associated with cytomegalovirus. A group of highly shared sequence variants was considered likely to be a technical artifact of the sequencing pipeline. The authors suggested that the approach could potentially be generalized to other disease states and immunological phenotypes. CMV serostatus was the only immune exposure information available for the cohort. Because the 87-base-pair reads could not distinguish some IMGT-functional V segments, including TRBV6-2 and TRBV6-3, those segments were excluded. In a later analysis, HLA-associated TCR beta chains showed more clonal expansion and lower generation probabilities than non-associated chains that were equally common. Linkage disequilibrium might explain the correlated functional status among segregating V segments, but an unknown experimental factor could not be excluded. According to a later analysis, parvovirus B19, influenza, CMV and Epstein-Barr virus appeared linked to several top co-occurrence clusters. Sequencing depth was assumed to be roughly uniform across donors in the presence/absence analyses, though that assumption may not hold. Because some donors lacked HLA typing at each locus, the association tests relied only on the typed subset. Compared with the roughly 710-donor mean, donors in an Asian-associated ancestry cluster had fewer N-insertions in productive TCRs, according to a later genetic analysis. Because counts were too low, seventeen rarely observed V segments, including chromosome 9 orphons, were excluded from the earlier analysis of 587 of the donors. The classifier was reported to diagnose cytomegalovirus status with high specificity and sensitivity in both the original cohort and the validation cohort. A further reported finding was that TCR beta sequences accurately predicted the HLA-A and HLA-B alleles for most subjects in the first cohort. In an earlier analysis of roughly 500 of the donors, most TCR beta V segments appeared in productive rearrangements about 90% or about 30% of the time, broadly matching IMGT annotations.

The library was prepared using the immunoSEQ multiplex PCR assay. A mixture of 60 forward primers for TCR Vbeta segments and 13 reverse primers for TCR Jbeta segments was used in the multiplex PCR. The CDR3 region of rearranged TCR beta genes was amplified from genomic DNA by a multiplex PCR assay. Amplified TCR beta libraries were sequenced as 87-base-pair reads on the Illumina HiSeq System. As for the authors' bioinformatics: Across the 700 or so repertoires, a later analysis counted 78 million or so unique TCR beta chains, around 11 million of which were shared by at least two donors. Raw reads were error-corrected and collapsed into unique sequences with a nearest-neighbor algorithm that merged closely related sequences to remove PCR and sequencing errors. Alignment of CDR3 sequences to IMGT reference sequences was used to assign V, D and J gene segments. For a sequence to be retained, a match of at least six nucleotides to both a V gene segment and a J gene segment was required. A rearrangement counted as productive if the CDR3 had no stop codons and remained in frame with V and J, and every other rearrangement counted as non-productive. CDR3 was defined according to IMGT convention as the region running from the second conserved V-encoded cysteine to the conserved J-encoded phenylalanine. Sequences without an unambiguous match to a single V gene segment were excluded from the earlier analysis of several hundred of the donors. In an earlier analysis of 450 to 750 of the donors, a V segment was called functional when productive rearrangements were above 56.7%, and segregating when the standard deviation between donors exceeded 5%. A statistical classification framework was built for diagnosing cytomegalovirus status from the catalog of TCR beta chain sequences. In a later analysis, V and J genes were assigned by comparing TCR nucleotide sequences against IMGT/GENE-DB human TR gene sequences. In a later analysis, CDR3 sequences and most-parsimonious VDJ recombination scenarios were assigned using the TCRdist pipeline. In a later analysis, each TCR beta chain was defined by its CDR3 amino acid sequence together with its V-gene family, and reads without a unique V-gene family were excluded. A later analysis removed 550 to 650 highly shared, low-generation-probability nucleotide sequences to deal with suspected cross-contamination and a sequencing artifact. In a later analysis, a clonal expansion index for each public chain was calculated from normalized within-repertoire ranks of inferred template counts. Generation probabilities in a later analysis came from a VDJ recombination model fitted to out-of-frame rearrangements, and those results were checked against IGoR. In a later analysis, TCR-TCR, TCR-HLA and TCR-CMV co-occurrence was scored with hypergeometric tests, and a repertoire-size bias correction was applied to TCR pairs. In a later analysis, false discovery rates were estimated by permuting HLA or CMV assignments 20 times. In a later analysis, co-occurring TCRs were grouped using DBSCAN, with TCRdist sequence similarity added in when clustering inside HLA-allele-positive subsets. For co-occurrence clustering, repertoires with fewer than 30,000 or more than 120,000 public chains were excluded, along with about five repertoires with anomalous nucleotide sharing. Not all clones reach the TCRdb copy of this immuneACCESS table, which keeps in-frame sequences only. Checked studies attribute under half of the gap to unresolved V genes and leave the rest unexplained. The DNA gave D and trimming, while V, J and clone size come from that table. This sample holds approximately 150,000 clones; 68% were observed only once. The leading ten clones occupy approximately 1.5% of the sample.

To note about this clone: It lacks a known antigen. It has no much larger one-base neighbor in the sample; base qualities were not kept.

V is cut by 5 bases and J by 1 base, and the space between the germline ends is 11 bases. The germline V gene (reference sequence) gives CDR1 as SEHNR and CDR2 as FQNEAQ. From cysteine to phenylalanine, the CDR3 is 14 amino acids long. CDR3 DNA only is kept here, 42 bases in frame from base 1. The cohort comprised 550 to 700 healthy bone marrow donors. All cohort members were sampled while nominally healthy, although unrecorded immune exposures were likely present. The donor tested CMV seronegative, placing the donor among the 350 to 400 seronegative members of the cohort. Every donor gave a peripheral blood sample, and the peripheral blood mononuclear cells from that sample were used for TCR beta sequencing. The Qiagen DNeasy Blood Extraction Kit was used to extract genomic DNA from the blood cell samples.

The source is a man in his fifties in good health and CMV-seronegative. Sequenced sample: PBMCs. Here the chain combines TRBV7-9 and TRBJ1-1; perhaps TRBD1 is the D gene, with 5 bases matching. The sequenced DNA: TGTGCCAGCAGCCCCTACCAGGGGAACACTGAAGCTTTCTTT. This is translated as CASSPYQGNTEAFF.